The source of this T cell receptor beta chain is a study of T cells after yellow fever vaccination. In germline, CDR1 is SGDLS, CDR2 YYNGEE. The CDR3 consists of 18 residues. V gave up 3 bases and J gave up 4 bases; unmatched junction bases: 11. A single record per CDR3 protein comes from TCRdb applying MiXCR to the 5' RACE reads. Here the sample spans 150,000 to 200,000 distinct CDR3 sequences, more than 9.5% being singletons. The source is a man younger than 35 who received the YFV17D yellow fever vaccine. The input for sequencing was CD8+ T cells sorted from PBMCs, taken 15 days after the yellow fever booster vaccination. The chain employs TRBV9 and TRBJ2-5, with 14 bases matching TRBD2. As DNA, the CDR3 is TGTGCCAGCAGCGCAGGACTAGCGGGGGGCCATCCGCGAGAGACCCAGTACTTC. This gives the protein CASSAGLAGGHPRETQYF.